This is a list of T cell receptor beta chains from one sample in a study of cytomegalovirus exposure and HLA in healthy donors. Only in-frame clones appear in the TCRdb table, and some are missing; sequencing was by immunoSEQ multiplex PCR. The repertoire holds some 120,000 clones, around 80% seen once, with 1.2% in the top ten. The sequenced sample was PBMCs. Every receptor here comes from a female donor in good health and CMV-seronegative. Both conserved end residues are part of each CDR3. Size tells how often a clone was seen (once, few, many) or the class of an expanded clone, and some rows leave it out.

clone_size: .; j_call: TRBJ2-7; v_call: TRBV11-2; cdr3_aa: CASSLDWTGGHEQYF
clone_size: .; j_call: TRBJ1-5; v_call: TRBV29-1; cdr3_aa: CSVLDRTLNQPQHF
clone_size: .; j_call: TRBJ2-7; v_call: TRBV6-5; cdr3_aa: CASRPQTGSYEQYF
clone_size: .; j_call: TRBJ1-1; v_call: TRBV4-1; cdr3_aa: CASSQPRGSAGGTEAFF
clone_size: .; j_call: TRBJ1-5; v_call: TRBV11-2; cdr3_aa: CASNQGARSNQPQHF
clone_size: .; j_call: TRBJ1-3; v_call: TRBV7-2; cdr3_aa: CASSLNPPSAGNTIYF
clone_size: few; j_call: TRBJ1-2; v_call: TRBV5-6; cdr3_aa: CASSLDRTGWRGYTF
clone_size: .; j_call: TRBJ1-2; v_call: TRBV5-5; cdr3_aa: CASSLAAGPSGGYGYTF
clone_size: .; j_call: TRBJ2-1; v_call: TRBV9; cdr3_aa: CASSPGTSGNNEQFF
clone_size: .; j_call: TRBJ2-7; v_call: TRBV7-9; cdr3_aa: CASSLVGGQYF
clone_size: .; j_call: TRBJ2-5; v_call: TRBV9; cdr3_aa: CASSAAGTGPVQYF
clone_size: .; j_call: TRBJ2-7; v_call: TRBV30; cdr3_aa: CAGGSGYGEQYF
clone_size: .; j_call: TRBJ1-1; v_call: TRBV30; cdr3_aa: CAWNRNTEAFF
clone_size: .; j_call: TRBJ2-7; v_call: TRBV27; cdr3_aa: CASSFDRESGEQYF
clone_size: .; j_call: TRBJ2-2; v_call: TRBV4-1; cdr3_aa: CASSQAPQGTGELFF
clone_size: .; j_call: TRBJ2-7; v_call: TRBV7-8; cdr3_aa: CASSLMGGLAGGNAEQYF
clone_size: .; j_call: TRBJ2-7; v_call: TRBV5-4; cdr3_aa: CASSPGTSRIAPSYEQYF
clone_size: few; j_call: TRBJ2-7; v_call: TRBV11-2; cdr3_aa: CASSSWDSYEQYF
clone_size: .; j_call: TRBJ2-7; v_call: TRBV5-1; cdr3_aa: CASSFLPSYEQYF
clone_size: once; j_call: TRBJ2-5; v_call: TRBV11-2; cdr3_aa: CASSLDFLAAAGETQYF
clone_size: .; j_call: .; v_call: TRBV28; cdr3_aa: CASSLPTSGNGYEQYF
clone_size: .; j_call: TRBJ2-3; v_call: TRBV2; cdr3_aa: CASSDHSRDNTQYF
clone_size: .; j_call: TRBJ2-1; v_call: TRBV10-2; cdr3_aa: CASTPGQNNEQFF
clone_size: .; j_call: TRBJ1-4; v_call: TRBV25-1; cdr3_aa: CASSEKQGREKLFF
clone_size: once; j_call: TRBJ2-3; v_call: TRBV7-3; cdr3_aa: CASSTGLAGGRSTQYF
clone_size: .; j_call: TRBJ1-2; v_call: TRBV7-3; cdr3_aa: CASSLAGVRYGYTF